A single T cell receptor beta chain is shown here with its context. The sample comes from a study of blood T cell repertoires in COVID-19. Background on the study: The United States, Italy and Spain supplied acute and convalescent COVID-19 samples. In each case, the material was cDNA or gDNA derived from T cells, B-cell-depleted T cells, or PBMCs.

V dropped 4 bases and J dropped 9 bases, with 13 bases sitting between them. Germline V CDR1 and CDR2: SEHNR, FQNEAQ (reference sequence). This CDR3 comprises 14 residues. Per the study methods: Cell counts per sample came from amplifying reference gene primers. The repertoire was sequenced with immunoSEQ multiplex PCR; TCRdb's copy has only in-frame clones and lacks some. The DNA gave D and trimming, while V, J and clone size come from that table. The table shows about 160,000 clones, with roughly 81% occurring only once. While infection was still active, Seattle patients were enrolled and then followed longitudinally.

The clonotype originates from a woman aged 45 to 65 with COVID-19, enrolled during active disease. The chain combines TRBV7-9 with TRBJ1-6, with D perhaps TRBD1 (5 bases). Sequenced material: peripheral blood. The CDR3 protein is CASSSREGGSPLHF. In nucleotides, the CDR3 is TGTGCCAGCAGCTCCAGGGAGGGAGGTTCACCCCTCCACTTT.